These 32 T cell receptor beta chains share one sample of origin, sequenced in a study of graft-versus-host responses after intestinal transplantation. Only in-frame clones appear in the TCRdb table, and some are missing; sequencing was by immunoSEQ multiplex PCR. There are some 76,000 clones in the sample; around 86% occur only once, and more than 7% lies in the top ten. The antigens of these receptors remain unknown. The sequences come from unstimulated CD8+ T cells sorted from spleen or lymph node cells, collected before transplant. The receptors were gathered from a human donor who was the organ donor for an intestinal transplant.

The V gene is TRBV30, the J gene TRBJ1-2; D remains unclear. CDR1 is GTSNPN, CDR2 SVGIG, per germline (reference sequence). The CDR3 spans 13 residues. V lost 0 bases and J 3 bases, leaving 8 bases between the germline ends. CDR3 sequence reads: CAWSVLGYYGYTF. The CDR3 bases are TGTGCCTGGAGTGTACTGGGTTACTATGGCTACACCTTC. Together with reference TRBV30 and TRBJ1-2, the CDR3 gives the full variable domain: SQTIHQWPATLVQPVGSPLSLECTVEGTSNPNLYWYRQAAGRGLQLLFYSVGIGQISSEVPQNLSASRPQDRQFILSSKKLLLSDSGFYLCAWSVLGYYGYTFGSGTRLTVV.

V is TRBV11-1 and J is TRBJ1-1; tentative D call: TRBD1 (5 bases). The CDR3 covers 14 residues. The germline V gene encodes CDR1 SGHAT and CDR2 FQDESV (reference sequence). With 0 bases removed from V and 3 bases from J, the gap between germline ends came to 8 bases. The CDR3 DNA reads TGTGCCAGCAGCTTAGCTGCAGGGTACACTGAAGCTTTCTTT. Its protein product is CASSLAAGYTEAFF. Full variable domain (remainder filled in from reference TRBV11-1 and TRBJ1-1): EAEVAQSPRYKITEKSQAVAFWCDPISGHATLYWYRQILGQGPELLVQFQDESVVDDSQLPKDRFSAERLKGVDSTLKIQPAELGDSAMYLCASSLAAGYTEAFFGQGTRLTVV.

The J gene is TRBJ2-7, the V gene TRBV5-1; 12 bases align to TRBD2. The CDR3 is 16 residues long. The V gene end was trimmed by 2 bases and the J gene end by 2 bases; junction bases not matched to a gene: 5. Germline values: CDR1 SGHRS, CDR2 YFSETQ. CDR3 region: CASSFLLAGGPYEQYF. In nucleotides, the CDR3 is TGCGCCAGCAGCTTTCTACTAGCGGGGGGACCCTACGAGCAGTACTTC.

The rearrangement links TRBV5-6 to TRBJ2-2; no clear D. CDR3 size: 16 residues. The ends were cut back, 2 bases at V and 1 base at J, with 12 bases in the middle. Germline-derived CDR1 and CDR2 are SGHDT and YYEEEE. The CDR3 nucleotides read TGTGCCAGCAGCTTTGCAGCGAAAAGGAACACCGGGGAGCTGTTTTTT. As protein: CASSFAAKRNTGELFF.

The V gene is TRBV2, the J gene TRBJ2-7; the D gene could be TRBD1 or TRBD2 (5 bases each). This CDR3 has 13 residues. Looked up from germline, CDR1 is SNHLY and CDR2 is FYNNEI. V lost 7 bases, J lost 6 bases, and 16 bases lay in between. CDR3 loop: CASIFRGDREQYF. The CDR3 DNA is TGTGCCAGCATATTTCGAGGGGATCGCGAGCAGTACTTC.

The chain uses TRBV5-1 and TRBJ1-6, with TRBD1 matching 7 bases. Germline V gives CDR1 SGHRS, CDR2 YFSETQ. The V and J ends lost 4 bases and 5 bases, in that order; junction bases with no gene match: 3. This CDR3 is built from 14 residues. CDR3 amino acids: CASSPGTDNSPLHF. In DNA form, the CDR3 reads TGCGCCAGCAGCCCTGGGACAGATAATTCACCCCTCCACTTT.

This clone has just one count. The rearrangement links TRBV25-1 to TRBJ1-1; no firm D call. Trimming pared 1 base from V and 5 bases from J, leaving 20 bases between. The CDR3 runs to 17 residues. Germline V gene sequence: CDR1 MGHDK, CDR2 SYGVNS. The CDR3 bases are TGTGCCAGCAGTGAATTTTTTATAGGTGTAGCGGGGACTGAAGCTTTCTTT. It specifies CASSEFFIGVAGTEAFF.

The chain employs TRBV7-8 and TRBJ2-1; D ambiguous. Germline-derived CDR1 and CDR2 are SGHVS and FQNEAQ. The CDR3 spans 17 residues. Deletions cut 5 bases from V and 5 bases from J, with 22 bases between. CDR3 residues: CASSVTPLGPRDNEQFF. In DNA form, the CDR3 reads TGTGCCAGCAGCGTCACCCCCCTAGGGCCCCGGGACAATGAGCAGTTCTTC.

The chain joins TRBV5-1 to TRBJ1-1, with D hard to call. Germline assignment: CDR1 SGHRS and CDR2 YFSETQ. V was pared by 0 bases and J by 7 bases, with 10 bases between. The CDR3 covers 13 residues. DNA for the CDR3: TGCGCCAGCAGCTTGGAGTCGCCCTTTGAAGCTTTCTTT. This translates into CASSLESPFEAFF.

This chain joins TRBV6-4 and TRBJ1-2; D uncertain. From germline, CDR1 is MRHNA and CDR2 SNTAGT. V lost 5 bases to trimming and J lost 4 bases, with 23 bases between them. This CDR3 is built from 17 residues. In DNA, the CDR3 is TGTGCCAGCAGTCACACGGGCCCACACGGAAAGACCTATGGCTACACCTTC. The encoded protein is CASSHTGPHGKTYGYTF.

The J gene is TRBJ2-1, the V gene TRBV6-1; D is unresolved. V was trimmed by 5 bases and J by 0 bases, leaving 11 bases between them. The V gene's germline CDR1 is MNHNS and CDR2 SASEGT. There are 15 residues in the CDR3. The CDR3 DNA reads as TGTGCCAGCAGTTCTGCCTCCCGCTCCTACAATGAGCAGTTCTTC. Its translation is CASSSASRSYNEQFF.

The genes are TRBV4-1 and TRBJ1-1; TRBD1 agrees at 7 bases. The J segment lost 0 bases and the V segment lost 2 bases, leaving 3 bases of the junction unmatched. Germline CDR1 reads MGHRA; CDR2 reads YSYEKL. This CDR3 is built from 15 residues. The CDR3 DNA follows: TGCGCCAGCAGCCAACGGACAGGATTGAACACTGAAGCTTTCTTT. This gives the protein CASSQRTGLNTEAFF.

V gene TRBV10-1 combines with J gene TRBJ2-7; TRBD1 matches 11 bases. Unmatched junction bases numbered 9, after V lost 5 bases and J lost 6 bases. This CDR3 contains 15 residues. Germline values: CDR1 WNHNN, CDR2 SYGVQD (reference sequence). CDR3 DNA: TGCGCCAGCAGTAAAGGGACAGGGGGTCGAAGCGAGCAGTACTTC. As protein: CASSKGTGGRSEQYF.

The rearrangement uses TRBV27 and TRBJ2-3; D not certain. The length of the CDR3 is 13 residues. Germline values: CDR1 MNHEY, CDR2 SMNVEV (reference sequence). Trimming stripped 3 bases from V and 0 bases from J, with 4 bases between. The CDR3 coding sequence is TGTGCCAGCAGTTTGCCTAGCACAGATACGCAGTATTTT. Amino acids: CASSLPSTDTQYF.

A few counts support this clone. The junction departs from germline at one end; a sequencing error may be responsible. The V and J genes are TRBV13 and TRBJ2-3; the match to TRBD2 covers 14 bases. This CDR3 contains 15 residues. The V gene's germline CDR1 is PRHDT and CDR2 FYEKMQ (reference sequence). CDR3 residues: CASSLGTSGGDTQYF. CDR3 sequence (DNA): TGTGCCAGCAGCCTAGGGACTAGCGGGGGTGATACGCAGTATTTT. Supplemented by reference TRBV13 and TRBJ2-3, the full variable domain reads AAGVIQSPRHLIKEKRETATLKCYPIPRHDTVYWYQQGPGQDPQFLISFYEKMQSDKGSIPDRFSAQQFSDYHSELNMSSLELGDSALYFCASSLGTSGGDTQYFGPGTRLTVL.

The table lists this clone with a few counts. The chain employs TRBV10-1 and TRBJ2-1; 10 bases agree with TRBD2. This CDR3 is 15 amino acids long. Germline CDR1 WNHNN, CDR2 SYGVQD (reference sequence). The V segment lost 2 bases and the J segment 4 bases; nucleotides outside the gene matches: 2. The CDR3 region is CASSEVAGGYNEQFF. The CDR3 DNA sequence: TGCGCCAGCAGTGAGGTAGCGGGGGGATACAATGAGCAGTTCTTC.

This clone was counted a single time. The CDR3 here is CASSDTFANTGELFF. The CDR3 coding sequence is TGTGCCAGCAGTGACACGTTCGCGAACACCGGGGAGCTGTTTTTT. The V call is TRBV6-4, the J call TRBJ2-2; no reliable D call. This CDR3 is built from 15 residues. Trimming pared 2 bases from V and 0 bases from J, leaving 7 bases between. Per germline, CDR1 MRHNA and CDR2 SNTAGT.

This clone has a single count. The rearrangement uses TRBV4-1 and TRBJ1-1; D call uncertain. From germline, CDR1 is MGHRA and CDR2 YSYEKL. V gave up 0 bases and J gave up 0 bases, with 8 bases separating them. The CDR3 runs to 15 residues. CDR3: CASSQDPRVNTEAFF. CDR3 nucleotide sequence: TGCGCCAGCAGCCAAGATCCCAGAGTGAACACTGAAGCTTTCTTT.

The chain uses TRBV6-1 and TRBJ2-7; D could derive from TRBD1 or TRBD2 (5 bases each). V lost 4 bases to trimming and J lost 3 bases, with 16 bases between them. Germline V lookup: CDR1 MNHNS, CDR2 SASEGT. The CDR3 has 15 amino acids. The CDR3 nucleotides are TGTGCCAGCAGTGGGTTTAAGGGACGGTACTACGAGCAGTACTTC. Translating gives CASSGFKGRYYEQYF.

The rearrangement links TRBV29-1 to TRBJ2-7; D is perhaps TRBD2 (6 bases). There are 13 residues in the CDR3. Germline V gene data show CDR1 as SQVTM and CDR2 as ANQGSEA. V lost 6 bases and J lost 2, with 14 bases in between. As DNA, the CDR3 is TGCAGCGTGACCGCGGGGTATACCTACGAGCAGTACTTC. The encoded protein is CSVTAGYTYEQYF.

The V call is TRBV15, the J call TRBJ1-5; D may be TRBD1 (6 bases). The CDR3 is 18 amino acids. CDR1 is LNHNV and CDR2 is YYDKDF in the germline V gene (reference sequence). V lost 0 bases and J lost 0, with 15 bases in between. CDR3 coding DNA: TGTGCCACCAGCAGAGATTCTGGCAGGGGCCTTAGCAATCAGCCCCAGCATTTT. This encodes CATSRDSGRGLSNQPQHF.

By sample share, this clone is medium-sized (0.01 to 0.1%). V and J are TRBV4-1 and TRBJ1-4; maybe TRBD1 (6 bases). Per the germline V gene, CDR1 is MGHRA and CDR2 is YSYEKL. This CDR3 contains 16 residues. The V end was cut by 2 bases, the J end by 5 bases, with 15 bases between. CDR3 residues: CASSQIVGTPNEKLFF. The CDR3 DNA sequence: TGCGCCAGCAGCCAAATTGTAGGGACACCGAATGAAAAACTGTTTTTT.

The table lists this clone with a count of one. This rearrangement joins TRBV28 to TRBJ1-1; 9 bases map to TRBD1. V shed 2 bases, J shed 6 bases, and the junction held 10 bases outside the gene matches. Germline CDR1 reads MDHEN; CDR2 reads SYDVKM. This CDR3 is 16 amino acids long. The CDR3 reads CASSLILDRGGPEAFF. Here the CDR3 DNA reads TGTGCCAGCAGTTTAATACTGGACAGGGGAGGCCCTGAAGCTTTCTTT.

This clone was observed once. This chain joins TRBV28 and TRBJ2-5; 10 bases align to TRBD2. Per germline, CDR1 MDHEN and CDR2 SYDVKM. Losses at the gene ends were 2 bases for V and 1 base for J; bases not matched to a gene: 4. The length of the CDR3 is 16 residues. Here the CDR3 reads CASSLQVAGGQETQYF. The CDR3 DNA sequence: TGTGCCAGCAGTTTACAGGTAGCGGGGGGCCAAGAGACCCAGTACTTC.

The chain couples TRBV5-1 to TRBJ1-1, with D perhaps TRBD1 (5 bases). V was cut by 5 bases and J by 1 base, with 12 bases left in between. Germline lookup yields CDR1 SGHRS and CDR2 YFSETQ. The CDR3 is made up of 14 amino acids. CDR3 in DNA: TGCGCCAGCAGTGGGGGAGAGGGGAACACTGAAGCTTTCTTT. Its protein is CASSGGEGNTEAFF. The whole variable domain, filled in from reference TRBV5-1 and TRBJ1-1, reads KAGVTQTPRYLIKTRGQQVTLSCSPISGHRSVSWYQQTPGQGLQFLFEYFSETQRNKGNFPGRFSGRQFSNSRSEMNVSTLELGDSALYLCASSGGEGNTEAFFGQGTRLTVV.

The chain employs TRBV7-2 and TRBJ2-4; 7 bases fit TRBD2. Germline V CDR1 and CDR2: SGHTA, FQGNSA. The trim removed 3 bases at V and 7 bases at J, leaving 3 bases unmatched. The CDR3 loop spans 13 amino acids. This CDR3 reads CASSFGTINIQYF. In nucleotides, the CDR3 is TGTGCCAGCAGCTTCGGGACTATTAACATTCAGTACTTC.

V gene TRBV7-8 combines with J gene TRBJ1-2; perhaps TRBD1 as D (6 bases). This CDR3 has 16 residues. Germline V gives CDR1 SGHVS, CDR2 FQNEAQ. Trimming pared 5 bases from V and 1 base from J, leaving 17 bases between. CDR3 in amino acids: CASSHGEQGFNYGYTF. The CDR3, as DNA: TGTGCCAGCAGCCACGGGGAGCAGGGGTTTAACTATGGCTACACCTTC.

The chain recombines TRBV30 with TRBJ1-2; the D is unclear. V lost 3 bases, J lost 4 bases, and 12 bases lay in between. CDR1 GTSNPN and CDR2 SVGIG come from the germline V gene (reference sequence). CDR3 length: 13 residues. DNA of the CDR3: TGTGCCTGGAGCAGAGTTGAAGTCTATGGCTACACCTTC. It codes for CAWSRVEVYGYTF.

V is TRBV4-1 and J is TRBJ2-7; no clear D gene. This CDR3 comprises 15 residues. The V and J ends lost 4 bases and 0 bases respectively, with 13 bases between them. The germline CDR1 and CDR2 sequences are MGHRA and YSYEKL. CDR3 sequence (DNA): TGCGCCAGCAGCCCAACTTTAACGGGCTCCTACGAGCAGTACTTC. It yields the protein CASSPTLTGSYEQYF.

V gene TRBV6-5 combines with J gene TRBJ2-1, with D possibly TRBD1 on 7 matching bases. Germline V gives CDR1 MNHEY, CDR2 SVGAGI. Trimming cost V 7 bases and J 6 bases, with 19 bases left between them. The CDR3 has 15 residues. The CDR3 nucleotides are TGTGCCAGCACTCCCTTGGGGCAGGGGGGCAATGAGCAGTTCTTC. It encodes CASTPLGQGGNEQFF.

V gene TRBV27 combines with J gene TRBJ2-7; unclear D gene. The CDR3 extends over 13 amino acids. CDR1 and CDR2 from the germline V gene are MNHEY and SMNVEV (reference sequence). Trimming took off 6 bases at V and 3 bases at J, with 12 bases between the two ends. CDR3 residues: CASSLIPLYEQYF. The CDR3 nucleotides are TGTGCCAGCAGCCTAATTCCACTCTACGAGCAGTACTTC.

The chain employs TRBV7-9 and TRBJ2-7; no definite D call. Trimming shortened V by 5 bases and J by 3 bases, and 11 bases separated the two germline ends. The germline V gene has CDR1 SEHNR and CDR2 FQNEAQ (reference sequence). The CDR3 sequence is 13 residues long. The CDR3: CASSESRFYEQYF. Here the CDR3 DNA reads TGTGCCAGCAGCGAGTCCAGGTTCTACGAGCAGTACTTC.